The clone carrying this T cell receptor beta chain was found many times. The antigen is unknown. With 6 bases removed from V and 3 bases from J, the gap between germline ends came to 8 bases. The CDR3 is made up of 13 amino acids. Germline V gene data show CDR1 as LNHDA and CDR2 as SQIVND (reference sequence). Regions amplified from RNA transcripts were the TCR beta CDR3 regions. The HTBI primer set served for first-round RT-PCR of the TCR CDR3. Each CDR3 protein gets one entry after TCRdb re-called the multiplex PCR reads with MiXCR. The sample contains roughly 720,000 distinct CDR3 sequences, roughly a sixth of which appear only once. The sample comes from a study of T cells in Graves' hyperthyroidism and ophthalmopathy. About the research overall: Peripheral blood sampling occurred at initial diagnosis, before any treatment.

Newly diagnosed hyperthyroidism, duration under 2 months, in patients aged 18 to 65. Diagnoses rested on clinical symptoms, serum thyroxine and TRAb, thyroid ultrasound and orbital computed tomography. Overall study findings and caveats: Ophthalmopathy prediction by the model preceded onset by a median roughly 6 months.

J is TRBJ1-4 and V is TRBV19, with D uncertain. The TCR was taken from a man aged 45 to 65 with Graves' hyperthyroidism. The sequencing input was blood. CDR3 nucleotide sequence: TGTGCCAGTAGCCGAGGAGCTAATGAAAAACTGTTTTTT. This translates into CASSRGANEKLFF.